The clone carrying this T cell receptor beta chain was seen a few times. Antigen specificity is unknown. An equimolar mix of two oligonucleotides served as the beta constant-region primer for TRBC1 and TRBC2. Ligated cDNA was amplified by four rounds of PCR with nested alpha and beta constant-region primers and SP2. MiXCR, applied by TCRdb to the UMI-ligation and nested PCR reads, yields one record per CDR3 protein. The data show approximately 140,000 distinct CDR3 sequences, with about 20% seen just once and 0.6% to 0.7% held by the top ten. The data belong to a study of naive and memory T cell subsets. Whole-study results and caveats: Possibly reflecting memory cells re-expressing CD45RA, a few larger clonotypes occurred in naive repertoires, especially CD8.

This TCR was recovered from a human donor in good health. Sequenced material: naive CD8+ T cells from blood.

CDR3 loop: CASSDPIGPVQYF. The CDR3 nucleotides are TGTGCCAGCAGTGACCCAATTGGGCCCGTCCAGTACTTC. The rearrangement uses TRBV6-1 and TRBJ2-5; D gene uncertain. CDR3 size: 13 residues. V was clipped by 3 bases and J by 10 bases, with 15 bases between them. Per the germline V gene, CDR1 is MNHNS and CDR2 is SASEGT.